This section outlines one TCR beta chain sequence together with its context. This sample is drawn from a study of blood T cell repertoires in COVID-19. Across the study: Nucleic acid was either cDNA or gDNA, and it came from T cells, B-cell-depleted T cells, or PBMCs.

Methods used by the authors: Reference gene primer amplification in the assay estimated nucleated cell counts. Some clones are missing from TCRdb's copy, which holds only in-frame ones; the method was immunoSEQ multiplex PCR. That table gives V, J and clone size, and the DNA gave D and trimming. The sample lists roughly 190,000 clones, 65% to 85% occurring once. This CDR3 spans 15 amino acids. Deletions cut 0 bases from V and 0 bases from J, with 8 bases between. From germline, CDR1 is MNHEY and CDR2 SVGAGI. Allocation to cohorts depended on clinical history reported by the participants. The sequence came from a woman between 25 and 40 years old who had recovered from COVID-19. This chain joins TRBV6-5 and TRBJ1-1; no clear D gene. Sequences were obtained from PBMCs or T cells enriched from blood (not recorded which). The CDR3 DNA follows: TGTGCCAGCAGTTACTCGCCATACATGAACACTGAAGCTTTCTTT. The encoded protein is CASSYSPYMNTEAFF.